The rows below give T cell receptor beta chains drawn from one sample of a study of CD4+ T cells in melanoma. Only in-frame clones appear in the TCRdb table, and some are missing; sequencing was by immunoSEQ multiplex PCR. The sample lists about 4,800 clones; 62% were seen once. What was sequenced was cells from a culture (not recorded whether cultured in vitro). These receptors originate from a human donor with melanoma. Each CDR3 is given with its conserved first and last residue. The D gene is left open where the match is weak. The size of a clone is reported for some rows only, either as once, few or many, or as a class for expanded clones.

v_call: TRBV10-3
clone_size: once
j_call: TRBJ1-2
d_call: -
cdr3_aa: CAISEIQDYGYTF
cdr3_nt: TGTGCCATCAGTGAGATACAGGATTATGGCTACACCTTC

v_call: TRBV14
clone_size: -
j_call: TRBJ2-3
d_call: TRBD2
cdr3_aa: CASSPLAGGADTQYF
cdr3_nt: TGTGCCAGCAGCCCTCTAGCGGGGGGGGCAGATACGCAGTATTTT

v_call: TRBV10-3
clone_size: -
j_call: TRBJ2-7
d_call: -
cdr3_aa: CAISESPYEQYF
cdr3_nt: TGTGCCATCAGTGAGTCTCCCTACGAGCAGTACTTC

v_call: TRBV6-5
clone_size: -
j_call: TRBJ1-5
d_call: TRBD1
cdr3_aa: CASRFLQGAGQPQHF
cdr3_nt: TGTGCCAGCAGGTTCCTTCAGGGGGCTGGTCAGCCCCAGCATTTT

v_call: TRBV18
clone_size: -
j_call: TRBJ1-1
d_call: -
cdr3_aa: CASSTSQQWGKNTEAFF
cdr3_nt: TGTGCCAGCTCAACCTCACAGCAATGGGGGAAGAACACTGAAGCTTTCTTT

v_call: TRBV4-1
clone_size: -
j_call: TRBJ1-1
d_call: TRBD1
cdr3_aa: CASSLRQGEGWNTEAFF
cdr3_nt: TGCGCCAGCAGCCTCCGACAGGGGGAGGGTTGGAACACTGAAGCTTTCTTT

v_call: TRBV28
clone_size: -
j_call: TRBJ1-5
d_call: -
cdr3_aa: CASRLGNRRDQPQHF
cdr3_nt: TGTGCCAGCAGGTTAGGCAACAGGAGGGATCAGCCCCAGCATTTT

v_call: TRBV3-1/TRBV3-2
clone_size: few
j_call: TRBJ2-5
d_call: TRBD2
cdr3_aa: CASSQDWAGGAQETQYF
cdr3_nt: TGTGCCAGCAGCCAAGATTGGGCCGGGGGGGCCCAGGAGACCCAGTACTTC

v_call: TRBV5-5
clone_size: -
j_call: TRBJ2-3
d_call: -
cdr3_aa: CASSPTSTDTQYF
cdr3_nt: TGTGCCAGCAGCCCCACAAGCACAGATACGCAGTATTTT

v_call: TRBV9
clone_size: once
j_call: TRBJ1-2
d_call: TRBD1
cdr3_aa: CASRGTGGGYTF
cdr3_nt: TGTGCCAGCAGGGGGACAGGGGGAGGCTACACCTTC

v_call: TRBV9
clone_size: -
j_call: TRBJ1-6
d_call: TRBD1
cdr3_aa: CASSASTGVGPSPLHF
cdr3_nt: TGTGCCAGCAGCGCGTCGACAGGGGTCGGTCCTTCACCCCTCCACTTT

v_call: TRBV28
clone_size: -
j_call: TRBJ1-2
d_call: -
cdr3_aa: CASSPSGQVERENGYTF
cdr3_nt: TGTGCCAGCAGTCCGTCGGGCCAAGTTGAAAGGGAAAATGGCTACACCTTC

v_call: TRBV7-2
clone_size: -
j_call: TRBJ1-1
d_call: -
cdr3_aa: CASSTNRDPEAFF
cdr3_nt: TGTGCCAGCAGCACGAACAGGGACCCTGAAGCTTTCTTT

v_call: TRBV19
clone_size: few
j_call: TRBJ1-1
d_call: -
cdr3_aa: CASSIGPGRNTEAFF
cdr3_nt: TGTGCCAGTAGTATCGGCCCAGGGAGAAACACTGAAGCTTTCTTT

v_call: TRBV11-2
clone_size: once
j_call: TRBJ1-3
d_call: -
cdr3_aa: CASSLDGPNTIYF
cdr3_nt: TGTGCCAGCAGCTTAGATGGGCCCAACACCATATATTTT

v_call: TRBV2
clone_size: -
j_call: TRBJ1-1
d_call: TRBD1
cdr3_aa: CASSRGPGTEAFF
cdr3_nt: TGTGCCAGCAGTAGGGGGCCCGGGACTGAAGCTTTCTTT

v_call: TRBV5-1
clone_size: -
j_call: TRBJ1-1
d_call: -
cdr3_aa: CASSLGLGTNTEAFF
cdr3_nt: TGCGCCAGCAGCTTGGGTTTGGGGACGAACACTGAAGCTTTCTTT

v_call: TRBV7-6
clone_size: large
j_call: TRBJ2-5
d_call: -
cdr3_aa: CASSKGRQETQYF
cdr3_nt: TGTGCCAGCAGCAAAGGCCGACAAGAGACCCAGTACTTC

v_call: TRBV16
clone_size: -
j_call: TRBJ2-1
d_call: -
cdr3_aa: CASSSGWGEQFF
cdr3_nt: TGTGCCAGCAGCTCGGGTTGGGGTGAGCAGTTCTTC

v_call: TRBV27
clone_size: medium-sized
j_call: TRBJ1-5
d_call: -
cdr3_aa: CASTHWPMGNQPQHF
cdr3_nt: TGTGCCAGCACCCACTGGCCCATGGGCAATCAGCCCCAGCATTTT

v_call: TRBV10-1
clone_size: -
j_call: TRBJ1-2
d_call: -
cdr3_aa: CAPPNLYGYTF
cdr3_nt: TGCGCCCCCCCTAACCTCTATGGCTACACCTTC

v_call: TRBV28
clone_size: few
j_call: TRBJ2-7
d_call: TRBD1
cdr3_aa: CASRDRGDEQYF
cdr3_nt: TGTGCCAGCAGGGACAGGGGTGACGAGCAGTACTTC

v_call: TRBV7-7
clone_size: -
j_call: TRBJ2-7
d_call: -
cdr3_aa: CASSLGSAAIYEQYF
cdr3_nt: TGTGCTAGCAGCTTAGGATCTGCGGCCATCTACGAGCAGTACTTC

v_call: TRBV7-3
clone_size: few
j_call: TRBJ1-4
d_call: -
cdr3_aa: CASSLSGNTRTNEKLFF
cdr3_nt: TGTGCCAGCAGCTTATCCGGCAACACACGGACTAATGAAAAACTGTTTTTT

v_call: TRBV7-9
clone_size: -
j_call: TRBJ2-1
d_call: -
cdr3_aa: CASSLARDEQFF
cdr3_nt: TGTGCCAGCAGCTTAGCCCGGGATGAGCAGTTCTTC

v_call: TRBV24-1
clone_size: -
j_call: TRBJ1-5
d_call: -
cdr3_aa: CATSGGSGGMSNQPQHF
cdr3_nt: TGTGCCACCAGTGGGGGGTCGGGCGGAATGAGCAATCAGCCCCAGCATTTT

v_call: TRBV5-1
clone_size: -
j_call: TRBJ1-1
d_call: -
cdr3_aa: CASSLAPGGEAFF
cdr3_nt: TGCGCCAGCAGCTTGGCCCCTGGGGGTGAAGCTTTCTTT

v_call: TRBV5-4
clone_size: once
j_call: TRBJ2-2
d_call: TRBD1
cdr3_aa: CASSHAGGRDTGELFF
cdr3_nt: TGTGCCAGCAGCCATGCAGGGGGAAGGGACACCGGGGAGCTGTTTTTT

v_call: TRBV9
clone_size: -
j_call: TRBJ2-5
d_call: TRBD2
cdr3_aa: CASSVGLQAGVQSETQYF
cdr3_nt: TGTGCCAGCAGCGTAGGGCTACAAGCGGGGGTCCAATCAGAGACCCAGTACTTC

v_call: TRBV7-8
clone_size: -
j_call: TRBJ1-1
d_call: -
cdr3_aa: CASSPQREANTEAFF
cdr3_nt: TGTGCCAGCAGCCCCCAACGGGAAGCGAACACTGAAGCTTTCTTT

v_call: TRBV5-6
clone_size: medium-sized
j_call: TRBJ2-2
d_call: -
cdr3_aa: CASSLYNRQVNTGELFF
cdr3_nt: TGTGCCAGCAGCTTGTACAACAGACAAGTTAACACCGGGGAGCTGTTTTTT

v_call: TRBV4-1
clone_size: -
j_call: TRBJ1-1
d_call: -
cdr3_aa: CASSSRTENTEAFF
cdr3_nt: TGCGCCAGCAGCTCGCGGACAGAAAACACTGAAGCTTTCTTT

v_call: TRBV7-8
clone_size: -
j_call: TRBJ1-5
d_call: -
cdr3_aa: CASSLQEDNQPQHF
cdr3_nt: TGTGCCAGCAGCCTACAGGAGGACAATCAGCCCCAGCATTTT

v_call: TRBV28
clone_size: -
j_call: TRBJ2-7
d_call: TRBD1
cdr3_aa: CASSSLFPEFRRPRQGPYEQYF
cdr3_nt: TGTGCCAGCAGTTCCCTCTTCCCCGAATTCCGTAGGCCCCGACAGGGACCCTACGAGCAGTACTTC

v_call: TRBV27
clone_size: -
j_call: TRBJ1-1
d_call: -
cdr3_aa: CASIPTEEAFF
cdr3_nt: TGTGCCAGCATACCGACAGAGGAAGCTTTCTTT

v_call: TRBV7-2
clone_size: -
j_call: TRBJ2-5
d_call: TRBD1
cdr3_aa: CASSFPGQSVETQYF
cdr3_nt: TGTGCCAGCAGCTTCCCGGGACAGTCCGTCGAGACCCAGTACTTC

v_call: TRBV6-5
clone_size: -
j_call: TRBJ2-7
d_call: -
cdr3_aa: CASSYGGTGVYEQYF
cdr3_nt: TGTGCCAGCAGTTACGGAGGGACGGGCGTCTACGAGCAGTACTTC

v_call: TRBV5-8
clone_size: -
j_call: TRBJ2-3
d_call: -
cdr3_aa: CASSFTGPPWGSGTQYF
cdr3_nt: TGTGCCAGCAGCTTCACCGGTCCCCCCTGGGGGTCAGGTACGCAGTATTTT

v_call: TRBV7-3
clone_size: -
j_call: TRBJ2-6
d_call: TRBD1
cdr3_aa: CASSQTGPGANVLTF
cdr3_nt: TGTGCCAGCAGCCAGACAGGGCCTGGGGCCAACGTCCTGACTTTC

v_call: TRBV6-5
clone_size: medium-sized
j_call: TRBJ2-7
d_call: TRBD2
cdr3_aa: CASSYDGTMQYF
cdr3_nt: TGTGCCAGCAGTTACGACGGGACTATGCAGTACTTC

v_call: TRBV10-3
clone_size: -
j_call: TRBJ2-7
d_call: -
cdr3_aa: CAISGTSGRDSYEQYF
cdr3_nt: TGTGCCATCAGTGGCACGTCGGGCAGAGACTCCTACGAGCAGTACTTC

v_call: TRBV5-1
clone_size: -
j_call: TRBJ2-4
d_call: TRBD2
cdr3_aa: CASSLGVTSPKNIQYF
cdr3_nt: TGCGCCAGCAGCTTGGGCGTGACTAGCCCCAAAAACATTCAGTACTTC

v_call: TRBV4-1
clone_size: -
j_call: TRBJ1-2
d_call: -
cdr3_aa: CASSQGTPGYTF
cdr3_nt: TGCGCCAGCAGCCAAGGGACCCCAGGCTACACCTTC

v_call: TRBV6-6
clone_size: -
j_call: TRBJ1-5
d_call: -
cdr3_aa: CASRWGDGSNQPQHF
cdr3_nt: TGTGCCAGCAGGTGGGGGGACGGCAGCAATCAGCCCCAGCATTTT

v_call: TRBV11-3
clone_size: -
j_call: TRBJ2-5
d_call: -
cdr3_aa: CASSPRTAQETQYF
cdr3_nt: TGTGCCAGCAGCCCTCGGACAGCCCAAGAGACCCAGTACTTC